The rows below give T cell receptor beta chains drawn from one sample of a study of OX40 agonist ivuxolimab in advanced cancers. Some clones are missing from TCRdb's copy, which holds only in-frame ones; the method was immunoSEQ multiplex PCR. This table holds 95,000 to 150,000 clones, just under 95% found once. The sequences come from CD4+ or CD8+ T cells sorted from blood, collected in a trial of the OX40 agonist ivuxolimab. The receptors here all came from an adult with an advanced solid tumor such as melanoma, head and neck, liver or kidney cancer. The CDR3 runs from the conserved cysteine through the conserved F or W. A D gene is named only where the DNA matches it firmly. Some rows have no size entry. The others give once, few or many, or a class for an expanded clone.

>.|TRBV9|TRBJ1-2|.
CASSVQGRGNGYTF
TGTGCCAGCAGCGTCCAGGGTCGTGGGAATGGCTACACCTTC
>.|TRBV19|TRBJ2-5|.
CASSKEAGIGQETQYF
TGTGCCAGTAGTAAAGAAGCCGGGATCGGCCAAGAGACCCAGTACTTC
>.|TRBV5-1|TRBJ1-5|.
CASPPERGGDGIQPQHF
TGCGCCAGCCCCCCGGAGAGGGGGGGTGATGGAATTCAGCCCCAGCATTTT
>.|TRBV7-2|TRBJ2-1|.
CASSPGTTISYNEQFF
TGTGCCAGCAGCCCAGGGACGACAATCTCCTACAATGAGCAGTTCTTC
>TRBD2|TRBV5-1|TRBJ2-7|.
CASSLGIGGAGYEQYF
TGCGCCAGCAGCTTGGGGATCGGGGGGGCCGGGTACGAGCAGTACTTC
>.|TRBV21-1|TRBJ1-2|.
CASERDSDGYTF
TGTGCCAGCGAGAGGGACTCGGATGGCTACACCTTC
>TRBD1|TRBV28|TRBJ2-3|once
CASSPDRVADTQYF
TGTGCCAGCAGCCCCGACAGGGTAGCGGATACGCAGTATTTT
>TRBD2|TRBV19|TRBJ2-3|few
CASSLRGSGSSDTQYF
TGTGCCAGTAGTCTTAGGGGGAGCGGGAGCTCAGATACGCAGTATTTT
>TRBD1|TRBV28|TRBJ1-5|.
CASSQSGTGPQPQHF
TGTGCCAGCAGTCAGTCCGGGACAGGGCCTCAGCCCCAGCATTTT
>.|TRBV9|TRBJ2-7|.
CASSGLESAYEQYF
TGTGCCAGCAGCGGACTAGAATCCGCATACGAGCAGTACTTC
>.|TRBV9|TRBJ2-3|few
CASSERGAWTDTQYF
TGTGCCAGCAGCGAGAGGGGGGCTTGGACAGATACGCAGTATTTT
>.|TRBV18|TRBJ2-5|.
CASSRVKGQETQYF
TGTGCCAGCTCACGCGTCAAGGGGCAAGAGACCCAGTACTTC
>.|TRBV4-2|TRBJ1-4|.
CASSQAPPGGSEKLFF
TGTGCCAGCAGCCAAGCCCCGCCAGGTGGGAGTGAAAAACTGTTTTTT
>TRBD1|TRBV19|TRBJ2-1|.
CASSIGQGAYNEQFF
TGTGCCAGTAGTATAGGACAGGGGGCCTACAATGAGCAGTTCTTC
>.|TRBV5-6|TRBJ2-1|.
CASSFGPEQFF
TGTGCCAGCAGCTTTGGGCCCGAGCAGTTCTTC
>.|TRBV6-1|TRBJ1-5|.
CASSEAGTLKPQHF
TGTGCCAGCAGTGAAGCCGGGACACTTAAGCCCCAGCATTTT
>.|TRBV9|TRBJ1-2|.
CASSVAGGANGYTF
TGTGCCAGCAGCGTAGCGGGGGGCGCAAATGGCTACACCTTC
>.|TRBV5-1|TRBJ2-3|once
CASSLESHNPTDTQYF
TGCGCCAGCAGCTTGGAGTCTCACAACCCCACAGATACGCAGTATTTT
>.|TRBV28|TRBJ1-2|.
CASSLKVNYGYTF
TGTGCCAGCAGTTTGAAGGTTAACTATGGCTACACCTTC
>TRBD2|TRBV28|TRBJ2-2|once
CASNPLRTRSGELFF
TGTGCCAGCAACCCTCTCAGGACTAGATCCGGGGAGCTGTTTTTT
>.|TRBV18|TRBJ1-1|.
CASSPFQEAEAFF
TGTGCCAGCTCACCATTTCAGGAGGCTGAAGCTTTCTTT
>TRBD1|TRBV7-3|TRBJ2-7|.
CASSNRQGYEQYF
TGTGCCAGCAGCAACCGACAGGGCTACGAGCAGTACTTC
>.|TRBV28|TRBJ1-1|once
CASSITGFFGTEAFF
TGTGCCAGCAGTATCACAGGGTTTTTCGGCACTGAAGCTTTCTTT
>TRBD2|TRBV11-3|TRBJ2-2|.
CASSLGGTSGENTGELFF
TGTGCCAGCAGCTTAGGCGGCACTAGCGGTGAAAACACCGGGGAGCTGTTTTTT
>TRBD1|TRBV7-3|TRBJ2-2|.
CASRQGTGGSTGELFF
TGTGCCAGCAGACAAGGGACAGGAGGATCCACCGGGGAGCTGTTTTTT
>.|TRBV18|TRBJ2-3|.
CASSPPGGITDTQYF
TGTGCCAGCTCACCGCCCGGCGGCATCACAGATACGCAGTATTTT
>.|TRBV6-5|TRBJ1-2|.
CASKRGDNYGYTF
TGTGCCAGCAAGAGGGGGGATAACTATGGCTACACCTTC
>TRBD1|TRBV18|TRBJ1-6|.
CASSQQGASYNSPLHF
TGTGCCAGCTCACAGCAGGGGGCCTCCTATAATTCACCCCTCCACTTT
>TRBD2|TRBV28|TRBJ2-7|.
CASSNSGRLLYEQYF
TGTGCCAGCAGCAATAGCGGGAGACTGCTCTACGAGCAGTACTTC